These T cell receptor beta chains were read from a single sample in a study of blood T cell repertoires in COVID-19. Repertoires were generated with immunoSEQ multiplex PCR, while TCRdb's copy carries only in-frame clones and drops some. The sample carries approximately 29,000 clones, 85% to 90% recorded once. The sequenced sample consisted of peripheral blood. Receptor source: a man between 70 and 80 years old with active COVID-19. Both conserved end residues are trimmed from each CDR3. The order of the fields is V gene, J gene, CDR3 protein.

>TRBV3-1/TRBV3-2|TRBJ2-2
ASSQGGIGELF
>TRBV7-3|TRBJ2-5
ASSLDRETQY
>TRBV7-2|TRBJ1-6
ASSSRQGGSPLH
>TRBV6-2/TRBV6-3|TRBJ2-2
ASSYAANTGELF
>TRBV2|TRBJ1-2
ASSDDRNYGYT
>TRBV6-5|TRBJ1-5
ASRLGQANQPQH
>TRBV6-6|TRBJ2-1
ASGEAGPYNEQF
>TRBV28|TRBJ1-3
ASSVSGNTIY
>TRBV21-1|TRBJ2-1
ASSRREATGSAYNEQF
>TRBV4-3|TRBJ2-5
ASSQDTKLAGGTQY
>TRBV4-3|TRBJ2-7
ASSQDVRTSGDYEQY
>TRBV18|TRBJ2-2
ASSPTNRERTGELF
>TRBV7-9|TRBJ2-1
ASSLAELTGLQF
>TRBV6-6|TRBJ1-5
ASTLTGQGAQH
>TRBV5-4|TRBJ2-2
ASSLSSGLTGELF
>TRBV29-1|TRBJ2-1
SSGLSSGVYNEQF
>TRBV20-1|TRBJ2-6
SASSAEGANVLT
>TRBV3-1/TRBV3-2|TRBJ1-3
ASSQMEGTIY
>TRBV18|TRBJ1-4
ASSLGQGAIIATNEKLF
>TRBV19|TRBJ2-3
AAHAGGGSTDTQY
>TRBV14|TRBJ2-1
ASSQGFGLARRDEQF
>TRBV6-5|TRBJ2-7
ASSYRQDYEQY
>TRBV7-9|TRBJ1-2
ASSPGGQGVHGYT
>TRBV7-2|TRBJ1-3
ASSWGLGGNTIY
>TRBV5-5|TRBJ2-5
ASSLGHLQETQY
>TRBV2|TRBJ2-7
ASSETRRGYEQY
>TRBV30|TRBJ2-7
AWSVSGNYEQY
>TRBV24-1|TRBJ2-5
ATSDLGGPQY
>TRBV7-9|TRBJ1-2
ASSLFLRGLRANYGYT
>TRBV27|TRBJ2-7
ASSRLARGTYEQY
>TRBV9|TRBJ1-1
ASSADRGAYTEAF
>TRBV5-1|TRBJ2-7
ASSLTSGGYYEQY